This T cell receptor beta chain comes out of a study of post-analysis software for immune sequencing data. TCR beta cDNA libraries included unique molecular identifiers. Via MiXCR, TCRdb re-called the PCR reads, giving one row per CDR3 protein. There are hundreds of thousands of distinct CDR3 sequences in the sample; approximately 60% occur only once, and 11% lies in the top ten. V lost 2 bases to trimming and J lost 5 bases, with 24 bases between them. The CDR3 length is 18 residues. Germline CDR1 is MNHEY and CDR2 is SVGAGI. Broader study findings: Roughly 5 TRBV segments (TRBV5-6, TRBV5-1 and TRBV20-1 among them) occurred more frequently in patients than in controls.

This clonotype was counted between two and nine times. Its target is not known. The TCR was taken from a girl aged 2-10 years with multiple sclerosis. The V and J genes are TRBV6-5 and TRBJ1-2; tentative D call: TRBD1 (5 bases). Material: blood. CDR3 residues: CASSYLGAGLREIYGYTF. DNA of the CDR3: TGTGCCAGCAGTTACCTAGGGGCAGGACTCAGGGAAATATATGGCTACACCTTC.